Listed below are T cell receptor beta chains from one sample, sequenced in a study of T cell changes during pregnancy in multiple sclerosis. Profiling relied on immunoSEQ multiplex PCR, and the TCRdb table lists in-frame clones only, not all of them. The table shows about 50,000 clones, with approximately 91% occurring only once. Sequenced material: CD4+ T cells from peripheral blood mononuclear cells, taken after pregnancy. The receptors originated from a female donor in good health, enrolled as a control in a pregnancy study. Both conserved end residues are trimmed from each CDR3. Expanded clones are given a class, and other clones once, few, many or no size at all.

>NA|TRBJ1-4|TRBV7-9
ASSFPRPNEKLF
>NA|TRBJ2-1|TRBV11-3
ASSLDQSGSAGSNEQF
>NA|TRBJ2-1|TRBV7-2
ASSHGTGGNEQF
>NA|TRBJ2-3|TRBV11-2
ASSLGLHTDTQY
>NA|TRBJ2-2|TRBV2
ASSPPLAPGELF
>NA|TRBJ2-7|TRBV14
ASSQDLSPGYSYEQY
>NA|TRBJ1-1|TRBV4-1
ASSQVGTSSLLNTEAF
>once|TRBJ1-5|TRBV6-1
ASGYRDQPQH
>NA|TRBJ1-2|TRBV2
ASSEALVGNYGYT
>NA|TRBJ2-3|TRBV19
ASSKIQGAVTDTQY
>NA|TRBJ1-1|TRBV6-1
ASAWTENTEAF
>NA|TRBJ1-4|TRBV5-1
ASSWTGTEYEKLF
>NA|TRBJ1-2|TRBV5-1
ASSLTGVGYGYT
>once|TRBJ2-1|TRBV28
ASSLTGTGRNEQF
>NA|TRBJ2-2|TRBV7-6
ASSLSLPGGANTGELF
>once|TRBJ2-1|TRBV5-5
ASSPYSVTSGYNEQF
>once|TRBJ2-2|TRBV6-1
ASRDRQYRAGELF
>NA|TRBJ1-2|TRBV9
ASSVWGTAFYGYT
>NA|TRBJ1-2|TRBV19
ASSTAGTGKGVGYT
>few|TRBJ1-5|TRBV19
ASNDRSTPQH
>NA|TRBJ2-5|TRBV7-2
ASSLDGGARETQY
>NA|TRBJ2-7|TRBV6-1
ASSEAGFEQY
>NA|TRBJ1-1|TRBV5-1
ASKPGGAGGTEAF
>NA|TRBJ2-5|TRBV7-9
ASSLDQQGAGETQY
>NA|TRBJ1-3|TRBV5-1
ASSFTGDSGNTIY
>NA|TRBJ2-1|TRBV18
ASSLSRGKSSYNEQF
>NA|TRBJ1-2|TRBV7-3
ASSKTGGAPDGYT
>NA|TRBJ1-2|TRBV30
AWRETGTAGLYGYT
>NA|TRBJ1-1|TRBV5-1
ASSLRRDRGPTEAF
>NA|TRBJ1-1|TRBV14
ASSYGPAGMNTEAF